A single sample is the source of the 13 T cell receptor beta chains below, sequenced in a study of blood T cell repertoires in COVID-19. Measured with immunoSEQ multiplex PCR; TCRdb has only the in-frame clones, and not every one. The repertoire consists of approximately 140,000 clones, with approximately 88% occurring once and the leading ten covering under 1.5%. Source material: peripheral blood. These receptors were taken from a man aged 60 to 75 with acute or convalescent COVID-19.

The chain employs TRBV14 and TRBJ2-7, with 9 nucleotides matching TRBD2. Germline CDR1 and CDR2: SGHDN and FVKESK. The CDR3 spans 14 residues. J was trimmed by 0 bases and V by 6 bases; bases with no gene match: 3. The CDR3, as DNA: TGTGCCAGCAGGCGGGGGGGGAGCTCCTACGAGCAGTACTTC. Translated: CASRRGGSSYEQYF.

This clone appeared a few times. The chain has TRBV30 and TRBJ1-2; no reliable D call. This CDR3 contains 12 residues. Trimming cost V 2 bases and J 4 bases, with 8 bases left between them. Per the germline V gene, CDR1 is GTSNPN and CDR2 is SVGIG (reference sequence). The CDR3 nucleotides are TGTGCCTGGAGTTCTCAGATCTATGGCTACACCTTC. As protein: CAWSSQIYGYTF. Complete variable domain (other parts from reference TRBV30 and TRBJ1-2): SQTIHQWPATLVQPVGSPLSLECTVEGTSNPNLYWYRQAAGRGLQLLFYSVGIGQISSEVPQNLSASRPQDRQFILSSKKLLLSDSGFYLCAWSSQIYGYTFGSGTRLTVV.

This clone is a singleton in its sample. Other nucleotide sequences in the sample specify the same CDR3. This chain links TRBV14 with TRBJ1-2; D may be TRBD1 (6 bases). CDR3 length: 14 amino acids. The germline gives CDR1 SGHDN, CDR2 FVKESK. Trimming cost V 2 bases and J 2 bases, with 9 bases left between them. CDR3 protein: CASSQRTGNYGYTF. The CDR3 nucleotides are TGTGCCAGCAGCCAACGTACAGGGAACTATGGCTACACCTTC.

The chain uses TRBV5-4 and TRBJ2-7, with 12 bases lining up with TRBD2. With 0 bases clipped from V and 5 bases from J, the junction kept 0 bases outside the gene matches. This CDR3 contains 14 residues. The germline V gene has CDR1 SGHNT and CDR2 YYREEE (reference sequence). The DNA of the CDR3 is TGTGCCAGCAGCTTGGGACTAGCGGGGGACGAGCAGTACTTC. Translated, it gives CASSLGLAGDEQYF.

The V and J genes are TRBV27 and TRBJ1-2; 7 bases fit TRBD1. From germline, CDR1 is MNHEY and CDR2 SMNVEV (reference sequence). J lost 4 bases, V lost 6 bases, and 5 bases had no gene match. CDR3 length: 13 amino acids. DNA of the CDR3: TGTGCCAGCAGCCCACGGACAGGCTATGGCTACACCTTC. It encodes CASSPRTGYGYTF.

The gene calls are TRBV3-1 (or the pseudogene TRBV3-2) and TRBJ2-7, with D possibly TRBD2 on 7 matching bases. The germline V and J ends were trimmed by 0 bases and 5 bases, with 11 bases remaining between them. CDR3 size: 14 residues. The germline V gene encodes CDR1 LGHDT and CDR2 YNNKEL (reference sequence). CDR3 in amino acids: CASSQERGGDEQYF. The CDR3 bases are TGTGCCAGCAGCCAAGAGAGGGGGGGCGACGAGCAGTACTTC.

The chain carries TRBV27 and TRBJ2-3, with 8 bases matching TRBD1. The CDR3 consists of 17 residues. Germline assignment: CDR1 MNHEY and CDR2 SMNVEV (reference sequence). The junction had 12 bases not matched to a gene; V was cut back by 6 bases and J by 1 base. The CDR3 DNA reads as TGTGCCAGCAGATTAAGGATGGGACAGGCGGGCACAGATACGCAGTATTTT. The encoded protein is CASRLRMGQAGTDTQYF.

The gene calls are TRBV5-1 and TRBJ2-5; 10 bases fit TRBD2. The CDR3 covers 16 residues. The V and J ends lost 4 bases and 3 bases, in that order; junction bases with no gene match: 9. Germline V gene sequence: CDR1 SGHRS, CDR2 YFSETQ. The CDR3 bases are TGCGCCAGCAGCCCTTTAGCGGGGGGCTCCGAAGAGACCCAGTACTTC. This gives the protein CASSPLAGGSEETQYF.

The rearrangement joins TRBV9 to TRBJ2-3; the match to TRBD2 covers 11 bases. Germline V lookup: CDR1 SGDLS, CDR2 YYNGEE. The CDR3 is 17 residues long. V dropped 4 bases and J dropped 2; count of bases not matched to a gene: 9. The CDR3 DNA sequence: TGTGCCAGCAGCCCCCATAGCGGGAGGGCCGACACAGATACGCAGTATTTT. Translating gives CASSPHSGRADTDTQYF.

The table lists this clone with a count of one. J is TRBJ2-2 and V is TRBV6-6; 10 positions match TRBD2. CDR1 is MNHNY, CDR2 SVGAGI, per germline (reference sequence). After removal of 6 bases from V and 2 bases from J, the junction contained 3 bases not matched to a gene. CDR3 size: 15 residues. The chain's CDR3 is CASSGLAVNTGELFF. CDR3 sequence (DNA): TGTGCCAGCAGCGGACTAGCGGTTAACACCGGGGAGCTGTTTTTT.

This clone was seen only once. The chain joins TRBV19 to TRBJ2-7; D unclear. Per the germline V gene, CDR1 is LNHDA and CDR2 is SQIVND (reference sequence). Trimming removed 3 bases from V and 0 bases from J, with 9 bases in between. This CDR3 has 14 residues. In DNA form, the CDR3 reads TGTGCCAGTAGTATGCAGGCCGCCTCCTACGAGCAGTACTTC. Translating gives CASSMQAASYEQYF.

By sample fraction, this clone is medium-sized. One junction end disagrees with the germline gene, perhaps due to a read error. The CDR3 DNA is TGTGCCAGCAGCCAAGATCTCCAATGGGGCTTCACCTTC. Its translation: CASSQDLQWGFTF. J is TRBJ1-2 and V is TRBV14, with a weak D call TRBD1 (5 bases). This CDR3 spans 13 amino acids. The germline CDR1 and CDR2 sequences are SGHDN and FVKESK. Variable domain in full (rest from reference TRBV14 and TRBJ1-2): EAGVTQFPSHSVIEKGQTVTLRCDPISGHDNLYWYRRVMGKEIKFLLHFVKESKQDESGMPNNRFLAERTGGTYSTLKVQPAELEDSGVYFCASSQDLQWGFTFGSGTRLTVV.

The chain uses TRBV6-5 and TRBJ1-1, with 9 nucleotides matching TRBD1. The V and J ends lost 6 bases and 3 bases, in that order; junction bases with no gene match: 8. Germline V gives CDR1 MNHEY, CDR2 SVGAGI. The CDR3 extends over 15 amino acids. This chain's CDR3 is CASRSGTGRYTEAFF. CDR3 DNA sequence: TGTGCCAGCAGGTCCGGGACAGGGAGGTACACTGAAGCTTTCTTT.